A single sample is the source of the 22 T cell receptor beta chains below, sequenced in a study of cytomegalovirus exposure and HLA in healthy donors. Sequencing was performed with immunoSEQ multiplex PCR; in TCRdb, only in-frame clones are kept and a portion is missing. The sample records over 200,000 clones, almost 90% being singletons. Sample: PBMCs. These receptors all come from a woman aged 18 to 35 in good health and CMV-seronegative.

The chain recombines TRBV7-2 with TRBJ2-1; tentative D call: TRBD2 (6 bases). This CDR3 is 13 amino acids long. The germline V gene encodes CDR1 SGHTA and CDR2 FQGNSA. V lost 1 base, J lost 12 bases, and 13 bases lay in between. The CDR3 sequence: CASSLGSGRLQFF. CDR3 nucleotide sequence: TGTGCCAGCAGCTTAGGTTCCGGGAGATTGCAGTTCTTC. The whole variable domain, remainder taken from reference TRBV7-2 and TRBJ2-1, is GAGVSQSPSNKVTEKGKDVELRCDPISGHTALYWYRQSLGQGLEFLIYFQGNSAPDKSGLPSDRFSAERTGGSVSTLTIQRTQQEDSAVYLCASSLGSGRLQFFGPGTRLTVL.

This clone has more than one count but fewer than ten. CDR3 sequence reads: CASSIGRAGYGYTF. For the CDR3, the DNA is TGTGCCAGTAGTATAGGGAGGGCCGGCTATGGCTACACCTTC. The chain joins TRBV19 to TRBJ1-2; D ambiguous. This CDR3 contains 14 residues. Germline assignment: CDR1 LNHDA and CDR2 SQIVND (reference sequence). V dropped 1 base and J dropped 4 bases, with 10 bases sitting between them.

The V and J genes are TRBV28 and TRBJ2-3; weak D call: TRBD2 (5 bases). CDR1 and CDR2 from the germline V gene are MDHEN and SYDVKM. V shed 6 bases and J shed 4 bases, with 17 bases lying between them. The CDR3 contains 15 residues. Here the CDR3 reads CASSGGLPRPDTQYF. The CDR3 region has the DNA TGTGCCAGCAGCGGCGGACTTCCCCGGCCAGATACGCAGTATTTT.

The chain couples TRBV5-6 to TRBJ2-4; perhaps TRBD2 as D (7 bases). From germline, CDR1 is SGHDT and CDR2 YYEEEE. The CDR3 has 17 amino acids. Trimming took off 3 bases at V and 2 bases at J, with 18 bases between the two ends. CDR3 DNA sequence: TGTGCCAGCAGCTCCCTAAGGGGGGGGCCTCCCAAAAACATTCAGTACTTC. Its translation is CASSSLRGGPPKNIQYF.

The V gene is TRBV12-5, the J gene TRBJ2-5; 7 nucleotides align to TRBD2. Germline V gene sequence: CDR1 LGHNT, CDR2 FRNRAP. The CDR3 consists of 17 residues. V was pared by 6 bases and J by 2 bases, with 15 bases of the junction left unmatched. The CDR3 DNA follows: TGTGCTAGTGGGCCCCGGGGGGAAGCCATGGAGCAAGAGACCCAGTACTTC. This gives the protein CASGPRGEAMEQETQYF.

CDR3 amino acids: CASTPGGFYQPQHF. In nucleotides, the CDR3 is TGTGCCAGCACCCCGGGGGGCTTCTATCAGCCCCAGCATTTT. This chain links TRBV6-6 with TRBJ1-5, with D possibly matching TRBD1 (6 bases). The CDR3 has 14 amino acids. CDR1 and CDR2 from the germline V gene are MNHNY and SVGAGI (reference sequence). V dropped 7 bases and J dropped 5 bases, with 15 bases sitting between them.

The chain combines TRBV15 with TRBJ2-2; D call uncertain. The V end lost 0 bases, the J end lost 2 bases, and 10 bases lay between the germline ends. This CDR3 comprises 16 residues. In germline, CDR1 is LNHNV, CDR2 YYDKDF (reference sequence). The CDR3 spells CATSREHQTNTGELFF. The CDR3 DNA reads TGTGCCACCAGCAGAGAACACCAAACAAACACCGGGGAGCTGTTTTTT.

The J gene is TRBJ2-7, the V gene TRBV7-9, with 10 positions matching TRBD1. The CDR3 spans 13 residues. Per germline, CDR1 SEHNR and CDR2 FQNEAQ (reference sequence). Unmatched junction bases numbered 4, after V lost 6 bases and J lost 5 bases. CDR3 protein: CASRRTGGDEQYV. The CDR3 DNA sequence: TGTGCCAGCAGGCGGACAGGGGGGGACGAGCAGTACGTC.

This clone was observed a handful of times. This chain connects TRBV19 to TRBJ1-2; D is undetermined. CDR3 length: 11 amino acids. With 4 bases removed from V and 2 bases from J, the gap between germline ends came to 2 bases. Germline loops: CDR1 LNHDA, CDR2 SQIVND (reference sequence). The CDR3 sequence: CASSTNYGYTF. In DNA form, the CDR3 reads TGTGCCAGTAGTACGAACTATGGCTACACCTTC.

This clone was counted once. The chain joins TRBV9 to TRBJ2-3; TRBD2 matches at 16 bases. CDR3 size: 17 residues. The V gene end was trimmed by 0 bases and the J gene end by 13 bases; junction bases not matched to a gene: 11. Per the germline V gene, CDR1 is SGDLS and CDR2 is YYNGEE. CDR3 amino acids: CASSVDGGTSGGEVKYF. CDR3 nucleotides: TGTGCCAGCAGCGTAGATGGCGGGACTAGCGGGGGGGAGGTGAAGTATTTT.

The V and J genes are TRBV5-4 and TRBJ1-2; no reliable D call. Germline assignment: CDR1 SGHNT and CDR2 YYREEE (reference sequence). The CDR3 is 13 residues long. V was cut by 4 bases and J by 4 bases, with 11 bases left in between. The CDR3 nucleotides read TGTGCCAGCAGCACAACAGAAATCTATGGCTACACCTTC. Its translation: CASSTTEIYGYTF. Filled out from reference TRBV5-4 and TRBJ1-2, the complete variable domain reads ETGVTQSPTHLIKTRGQQVTLRCSSQSGHNTVSWYQQALGQGPQFIFQYYREEENGRGNFPPRFSGLQFPNYSSELNVNALELDDSALYLCASSTTEIYGYTFGSGTRLTVV.

The genes are TRBV2 and TRBJ2-2; D call uncertain. Deletions cut 2 bases from V and 2 bases from J, with 12 bases between. This CDR3 region has 16 residues. Germline V gene data show CDR1 as SNHLY and CDR2 as FYNNEI. The CDR3, as DNA: TGTGCCAGCAGTGAATCCGCGACATCTAACACCGGGGAGCTGTTTTTT. It yields the protein CASSESATSNTGELFF.

The chain couples TRBV28 to TRBJ2-7; the D is unclear. The germline V gene encodes CDR1 MDHEN and CDR2 SYDVKM. Trimming stripped 2 bases from V and 6 bases from J, with 8 bases between. The CDR3 sequence is 12 residues long. The CDR3 DNA sequence: TGTGCCAGCAGTTTAATAGCTGGCGAGCAGTACGTC. This sequence encodes CASSLIAGEQYV.

The chain couples TRBV6-6 to TRBJ2-1, with TRBD2 identical over 14 bases. The CDR3 is 15 residues long. Germline V lookup: CDR1 MNHNY, CDR2 SVGAGI (reference sequence). J gave up 7 bases and V 5 bases, and 4 bases lay outside the gene matches. The DNA of the CDR3 is TGTGCCAGCAGTACAGGGACTAGCGGGGGTAATGAGCAGTTCTTC. It is translated as CASSTGTSGGNEQFF.

V gene TRBV19 combines with J gene TRBJ1-3; TRBD1 aligns across 9 bases. Looked up from germline, CDR1 is LNHDA and CDR2 is SQIVND (reference sequence). J lost 1 base, V lost 5 bases, and 6 bases had no gene match. This CDR3 is built from 16 residues. Here the CDR3 reads CASSRDRVSSGNTIYF. The CDR3, as DNA: TGTGCCAGTAGTCGGGACAGGGTTTCGTCTGGAAACACCATATATTTT.

The chain carries TRBV28 and TRBJ1-1; a weak D match, TRBD1 (6 bases). Germline V lookup: CDR1 MDHEN, CDR2 SYDVKM. V was pared by 0 bases and J by 0 bases, with 8 bases between. The CDR3 has 15 amino acids. The CDR3 reads CASSLWQGMNTEAFF. Written as DNA, the CDR3 is TGTGCCAGCAGTTTATGGCAGGGGATGAACACTGAAGCTTTCTTT.

Here the CDR3 DNA reads TGCGCCAGCAGCCAGTGGCTAGCCGGGGTAGATACGCAGTATTTT. Protein product: CASSQWLAGVDTQYF. This rearrangement joins TRBV4-1 to TRBJ2-3, with D perhaps matching TRBD2 (5 bases). CDR1 and CDR2 from the germline V gene are MGHRA and YSYEKL. Trimming pared 3 bases from V and 5 bases from J, leaving 15 bases between. The CDR3 covers 15 residues.

The chain couples TRBV27 to TRBJ2-7; TRBD1 agrees at 9 bases. The CDR3 is 15 residues long. Germline lookup yields CDR1 MNHEY and CDR2 SMNVEV (reference sequence). V lost 5 bases to trimming and J lost 0 bases; unmatched junction nucleotides: 5. The CDR3 here is CASSQTGGPSYEQYF. CDR3 in DNA: TGTGCCAGCAGTCAGACAGGGGGACCCTCCTACGAGCAGTACTTC.

The V and J genes are TRBV7-8 and TRBJ2-3, with D tentatively TRBD2 (6 bases). Deletions cut 3 bases from V and 3 bases from J, with 13 bases between. Germline CDR1 is SGHVS and CDR2 is FQNEAQ. The CDR3 is 15 residues long. CDR3 DNA: TGTGCCAGCAGCTTCAGTTTTGGAGGGACAGATACGCAGTATTTT. It codes for CASSFSFGGTDTQYF.

The chain employs TRBV2 and TRBJ2-1; D may be TRBD1 (5 bases). CDR3 length: 13 residues. Looked up from germline, CDR1 is SNHLY and CDR2 is FYNNEI. Trimming cost V 5 bases and J 10 bases, with 15 bases left between them. The CDR3 protein is CASSLGVKIEQFF. The CDR3 DNA reads TGTGCCAGCAGTTTAGGGGTGAAGATCGAGCAGTTCTTC.

The chain couples TRBV27 to TRBJ2-5; D is unresolved. Trimming shortened V by 5 bases and J by 1 base, and 23 bases separated the two germline ends. The length of the CDR3 is 18 residues. The germline gives CDR1 MNHEY, CDR2 SMNVEV (reference sequence). CDR3 sequence (DNA): TGTGCCAGCAGTCCCAGGCCGGCCTATTGGCAGTCCCAAGAGACCCAGTACTTC. Translating it yields CASSPRPAYWQSQETQYF.

V usage is TRBV4-2 and J usage is TRBJ1-5, with D uncertain. Germline V gene data show CDR1 as LGHNA and CDR2 as YNFKEQ. The CDR3 has 16 amino acids. The V and J ends lost 0 bases and 5 bases respectively, with 14 bases between them. CDR3 in DNA: TGTGCCAGCAGCCAAGAACTCGGACTCTCATATCAGCCCCAGCATTTT. Its translation: CASSQELGLSYQPQHF.